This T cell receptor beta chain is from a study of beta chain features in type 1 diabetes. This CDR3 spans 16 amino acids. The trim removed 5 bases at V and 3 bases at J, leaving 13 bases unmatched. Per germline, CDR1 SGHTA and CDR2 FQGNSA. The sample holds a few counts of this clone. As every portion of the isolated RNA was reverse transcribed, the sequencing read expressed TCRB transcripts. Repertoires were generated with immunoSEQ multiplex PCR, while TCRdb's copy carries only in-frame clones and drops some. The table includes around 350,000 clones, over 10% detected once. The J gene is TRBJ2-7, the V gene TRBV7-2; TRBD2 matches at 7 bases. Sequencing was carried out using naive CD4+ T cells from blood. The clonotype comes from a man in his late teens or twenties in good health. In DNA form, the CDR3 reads TGTGCCAGCAGCCCCGGGGCTAGCGGAGACAACTACGAGCAGTACTTC. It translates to CASSPGASGDNYEQYF.